The 27 T cell receptor beta chains presented below share a single source sample, sequenced in a study of post-analysis software for immune sequencing data. Included in the TCR beta cDNA libraries were unique molecular identifiers. Each CDR3 protein gets one entry after TCRdb re-called the PCR reads with MiXCR. The sample yields around 440,000 distinct CDR3 sequences, nearly 45% seen once. No antigen has been assigned to these receptors. General observations from the study: Elevated frequency relative to controls characterized 4 or 5 TRBV segments in patients, TRBV5-6, TRBV5-1 and TRBV20-1 among them.

Input material: blood. These receptors were obtained from a girl between 10 and 17 years old with multiple sclerosis.

The chain combines TRBV11-1 with TRBJ1-1, with D unresolved. The CDR3 is made up of 13 amino acids. Trimming cost V 3 bases and J 6 bases, with 11 bases left between them. CDR1 is SGHAT and CDR2 is FQDESV in the germline V gene (reference sequence). The CDR3 protein is CASSFPGWSEAFF. DNA for the CDR3: TGTGCCAGCAGCTTTCCGGGTTGGTCTGAAGCTTTCTTT.

The chain employs TRBV2 and TRBJ2-1; perhaps TRBD2 as D (5 bases). V was cut by 2 bases and J by 8 bases, with 16 bases left in between. The CDR3 runs 15 residues. Germline CDR1 SNHLY, CDR2 FYNNEI. The CDR3 protein is CASSEFAGAVDEQFF. Here the CDR3 DNA reads TGTGCCAGCAGTGAATTTGCGGGCGCCGTGGATGAGCAGTTCTTC.

This clonotype was detected only a few times. V usage is TRBV12-3 or TRBV12-4 and J usage is TRBJ1-2; TRBD1 might be the D (6 bases). The CDR3 consists of 14 residues. Trimming pared 2 bases from V and 8 bases from J, leaving 15 bases between. CDR3 sequence: CASSLRGADRGYTF. CDR3 nucleotide sequence: TGTGCCAGCAGTTTACGGGGGGCGGATAGAGGCTACACCTTC.

The V gene is TRBV7-2, the J gene TRBJ2-1; D ambiguous. The V gene lost 1 base and the J gene lost 5 bases, with 12 bases spanning the gap. The germline V gene has CDR1 SGHTA and CDR2 FQGNSA. There are 15 residues in the CDR3. This CDR3 reads CASSLGPTENNEQFF. The CDR3 DNA is TGTGCCAGCAGCTTAGGACCCACAGAGAACAATGAGCAGTTCTTC.

The chain joins TRBV5-6 to TRBJ2-1; TRBD2 aligns across 12 bases. The junction had 9 bases not matched to a gene; V was cut back by 1 base and J by 7 bases. CDR3 size: 17 residues. From germline, CDR1 is SGHDT and CDR2 YYEEEE. The CDR3: CASSLRRETSGSNEQFF. The CDR3 region has the DNA TGTGCCAGCAGCTTGCGGCGCGAGACTAGCGGGAGTAATGAGCAGTTCTTC. Full variable domain (remainder filled in from reference TRBV5-6 and TRBJ2-1): DAGVTQSPTHLIKTRGQQVTLRCSPKSGHDTVSWYQQALGQGPQFIFQYYEEEERQRGNFPDRFSGHQFPNYSSELNVNALLLGDSALYLCASSLRRETSGSNEQFFGPGTRLTVL.

Points on this clonotype: A read error may produce the germline difference seen at one junction end. The chain uses TRBV7-9 and TRBJ2-1; the match to TRBD2 covers 7 bases. This CDR3 has 15 residues. Germline CDR1 and CDR2: SEHNR and FQNEAQ (reference sequence). CDR3 bases: TGTGCCAGCAACCTCGCAGCGGGGTCCTACAACGAGCAGTTCTTC. It codes for CASNLAAGSYNEQFF.

The chain recombines TRBV3-1 with TRBJ1-2; D unresolved. The CDR3 consists of 15 residues. In germline, CDR1 is LGHDT, CDR2 YNNKEL (reference sequence). Trimming pared 3 bases from V and 3 bases from J, leaving 14 bases between. CDR3 protein: CASSHASGSHYGYTF. CDR3 in DNA: TGTGCCAGCAGCCACGCCTCGGGGAGCCACTATGGCTACACCTTC.

The chain uses TRBV15 and TRBJ2-7; D unclear. The CDR3 is 14 amino acids. Per germline, CDR1 LNHNV and CDR2 YYDKDF (reference sequence). V was clipped by 5 bases and J by 3 bases, with 14 bases between them. The CDR3 DNA reads as TGTGCCACCAGCGGACCGACGGAATACTACGAGCAGTACTTC. This encodes CATSGPTEYYEQYF.

The J gene is TRBJ2-3, the V gene TRBV20-1; perhaps TRBD2 as D (5 bases). V lost 0 bases and J lost 2, with 12 bases in between. CDR3 length equals 15 residues. CDR1 is DFQATT and CDR2 is SNEGSKA in the germline V gene (reference sequence). CDR3 sequence reads: CSARDIRTPTDTQYF. CDR3 nucleotide sequence: TGCAGTGCTAGAGATATCAGGACTCCCACAGATACGCAGTATTTT.

This chain joins TRBV7-3 and TRBJ2-3; D is ambiguous. The CDR3 contains 13 residues. Per the germline V gene, CDR1 is SGHTA and CDR2 is FQGTGA. V was clipped by 1 base and J by 5 bases, with 7 bases between them. The CDR3 nucleotides read TGTGCCAGCAGCTTAAGTCATGGAGATACGCAGTATTTT. Translation gives CASSLSHGDTQYF.

The rearrangement joins TRBV9 to TRBJ2-3; 8 bases line up with TRBD2. Trimming cost V 6 bases and J 5 bases; bases outside gene matches: 11. Germline V gene sequence: CDR1 SGDLS, CDR2 YYNGEE. The CDR3 is 15 residues long. The CDR3 here is CASNEGTSHQDTQYF. The CDR3 DNA reads TGTGCCAGCAACGAAGGGACTAGTCATCAAGATACGCAGTATTTT.

The chain employs TRBV10-3 and TRBJ2-1, with D possibly being TRBD2 (6 bases). Germline V lookup: CDR1 ENHRY, CDR2 SYGVKD. The V gene lost 3 bases and the J gene lost 0 bases, with 12 bases spanning the gap. The CDR3 is made up of 16 amino acids. The CDR3 is CAISDLGGISYNEQFF. The DNA of the CDR3 is TGTGCCATCAGTGATCTCGGAGGGATCTCCTACAATGAGCAGTTCTTC.

This clonotype occurred a few times. The rearrangement uses TRBV29-1 and TRBJ2-7; D gene ambiguous. V lost 0 bases, J lost 3 bases, and 6 bases lay in between. In germline, CDR1 is SQVTM, CDR2 ANQGSEA. This CDR3 has 12 amino acids. CDR3 DNA: TGCAGCGTTGAAGAGACGGGCTACGAGCAGTACTTC. It encodes CSVEETGYEQYF.

This clonotype showed up just a few times. The chain employs TRBV11-2 and TRBJ2-4; weak D call: TRBD2 (5 bases). Trimming cost V 2 bases and J 8 bases, with 19 bases left between them. The V gene's germline CDR1 is SGHAT and CDR2 FQNNGV. The CDR3 totals 16 residues. CDR3 sequence (DNA): TGTGCCAGCAGCTTAAACCGTTATCCGGGGATCGACATTCAGTACTTC. Protein product: CASSLNRYPGIDIQYF. Variable domain in full (rest from reference TRBV11-2 and TRBJ2-4): EAGVAQSPRYKIIEKRQSVAFWCNPISGHATLYWYQQILGQGPKLLIQFQNNGVVDDSQLPKDRFSAERLKGVDSTLKIQPAKLEDSAVYLCASSLNRYPGIDIQYFGAGTRLSVL.

In this sample, this clonotype turned up a few times. The gene calls are TRBV11-1 and TRBJ2-1; 10 positions match TRBD1. CDR1 and CDR2 from the germline V gene are SGHAT and FQDESV (reference sequence). After removal of 5 bases from V and 7 bases from J, the junction contained 14 bases not matched to a gene. This CDR3 spans 17 amino acids. CDR3 amino acids: CASSQGQGRTTPNEQFF. CDR3 nucleotides: TGTGCCAGCAGCCAGGGACAGGGGAGGACGACCCCGAATGAGCAGTTCTTC.

This clonotype has more than one count but fewer than ten. This rearrangement joins TRBV27 to TRBJ2-5; 9 bases fit TRBD1. The better agreement between TRBJ2-7 and the DNA end casts doubt on the J call. CDR1 and CDR2 (germline): MNHEY, SMNVEV (reference sequence). This CDR3 has 13 residues. The CDR3 DNA reads TGTGCCAGCAGTTCCGGGACAGGGTTCGAGCAGTACTTC. Its protein is CASSSGTGFEQYF.

V gene TRBV20-1 combines with J gene TRBJ2-6; D is uncertain. In germline, CDR1 is DFQATT, CDR2 SNEGSKA (reference sequence). V gave up 3 bases and J gave up 0 bases, with 9 bases separating them. The CDR3 extends over 15 amino acids. CDR3 sequence: CSASVGNSGANVLTF. The CDR3 DNA follows: TGCAGTGCTAGTGTGGGGAACTCTGGGGCCAACGTCCTGACTTTC.

This clonotype has just a few counts. This chain links TRBV27 with TRBJ2-5, with 12 nucleotides matching TRBD1. The CDR3 sequence is 16 residues long. The V segment lost 5 bases and the J segment 3 bases; nucleotides outside the gene matches: 7. The germline gives CDR1 MNHEY, CDR2 SMNVEV (reference sequence). The CDR3 is CASSGGTGGGKETQYF. CDR3 DNA: TGTGCCAGCAGTGGAGGGACAGGGGGCGGGAAAGAGACCCAGTACTTC.

The V gene is TRBV20-1, the J gene TRBJ2-3; D assignment may be TRBD1 or TRBD2 (5 bases each). The V end was cut by 2 bases, the J end by 2 bases, with 11 bases between. The V gene's germline CDR1 is DFQATT and CDR2 SNEGSKA (reference sequence). CDR3 length: 14 residues. DNA of the CDR3: TGCAGTGCTAGATCTTGGGACCTCACAGATACGCAGTATTTT. Its translation: CSARSWDLTDTQYF.

The table lists this clonotype with a few counts. This chain links TRBV9 with TRBJ2-1, with 7 positions matching TRBD1. V was pared by 5 bases and J by 6 bases, with 5 bases of the junction left unmatched. Germline V gives CDR1 SGDLS, CDR2 YYNGEE. The CDR3 is made up of 13 amino acids. This CDR3 reads CASRETGVNEQFF. CDR3 coding DNA: TGTGCCAGCAGGGAAACAGGGGTCAATGAGCAGTTCTTC.

This clonotype appeared many times. This sequence joins TRBV20-1 and TRBJ2-1, with D possibly matching TRBD1 (5 bases). This CDR3 region has 18 residues. Germline lookup yields CDR1 DFQATT and CDR2 SNEGSKA (reference sequence). Trimming shortened V by 4 bases and J by 0 bases, and 22 bases separated the two germline ends. CDR3 bases: TGCAGTGCTAACGATCGTTCCAGAATTGACAGCTCCTACAATGAGCAGTTCTTC. It specifies CSANDRSRIDSSYNEQFF.

This clonotype has more than one count but fewer than ten. This chain connects TRBV7-2 to TRBJ2-3, with D possibly being TRBD2 (6 bases). Germline CDR1 is SGHTA and CDR2 is FQGNSA. The CDR3 sequence is 15 residues long. Trimming took 5 bases from V and 0 from J, leaving 12 bases between them. The DNA of the CDR3 is TGTGCCAGCAGCCGGGACTCCTGGAGCACAGATACGCAGTATTTT. Protein product: CASSRDSWSTDTQYF.

V is TRBV4-3 and J is TRBJ2-1; 10 bases fit TRBD2. The DNA end is more similar to TRBJ2-7, so the J call may be wrong. From germline, CDR1 is LGHNA and CDR2 YSLEER. CDR3 length: 16 residues. CDR3 DNA sequence: TGCGCCAGCAGCCCACTAGCGGGAATGTCCTACAATGAGCAGTACTTC. Protein: CASSPLAGMSYNEQYF.

The V call is TRBV7-2, the J call TRBJ1-2; maybe TRBD1 (6 bases). The germline gives CDR1 SGHTA, CDR2 FQGNSA. The CDR3 is 18 amino acids. Trimming pared 0 bases from V and 3 bases from J, leaving 20 bases between. The CDR3 DNA reads TGTGCCAGCAGCTTAGCTGGGGGCGATCACTTTTGGGACTATGGCTACACCTTC. Translated, it gives CASSLAGGDHFWDYGYTF.

This chain connects TRBV3-1 to TRBJ1-4; D is uncertain. The germline V gene has CDR1 LGHDT and CDR2 YNNKEL (reference sequence). V lost 4 bases to trimming and J lost 0 bases, with 12 bases between them. This CDR3 has 16 residues. In nucleotides, the CDR3 is TGTGCCAGCAGCCCCCTTAGGAGAACAACTAATGAAAAACTGTTTTTT. Translated: CASSPLRRTTNEKLFF.

V and J are TRBV20-1 and TRBJ2-7; 12 bases map to TRBD2. The junction had 3 bases not matched to a gene; V was cut back by 8 bases and J by 4 bases. Germline V gene sequence: CDR1 DFQATT, CDR2 SNEGSKA (reference sequence). The CDR3 contains 12 residues. The CDR3 protein is CSPGTSGYEQYF. The CDR3 DNA reads TGCAGTCCCGGGACTAGCGGGTACGAGCAGTACTTC.

About this clonotype: This may stem from a read error, because a much larger clone lies one nucleotide away. This chain joins TRBV7-9 and TRBJ2-1, with 7 bases fitting TRBD1. The trim removed 8 bases at V and 9 bases at J, leaving 4 bases unmatched. Germline CDR1 and CDR2: SEHNR and FQNEAQ (reference sequence). This CDR3 contains 11 residues. CDR3 nucleotides: TGTGCCAGCGAGACAGGGTGTGAGCAGTTCTTC. It yields the protein CASETGCEQFF.